This T cell receptor beta chain appears in the sequencing data of a study of T cell repertoires in cytomegalovirus infection. In the study overall: An indication of both CMV infection and matching HLA type came from public TCR beta signatures.

The CDR3 extends over 14 amino acids. V was shortened by 0 bases and J by 4 bases, with 10 bases between the two germline ends. Germline values: CDR1 SGHRS, CDR2 YFSETQ. Using its own MiXCR run on the reads, TCRdb lists one record per CDR3 protein. Seen here are a few hundred thousand distinct CDR3 sequences, 15% to 20% observed once, and the top ten hold approximately 12%. V and J are TRBV5-1 and TRBJ1-1; TRBD1 is a possible D gene (5 bases). The TCR comes from a human donor in good health (CMV status not recorded). Some clones in this sample may be carry-over from other donors' samples. The material sequenced was PBMCs. CDR3 bases: TGCGCCAGCAGCTTGGTTATGGGGGGCACTGAAGCTTTCTTT. This sequence encodes CASSLVMGGTEAFF.